This TCR beta chain derives from a study of cytomegalovirus exposure and HLA in healthy donors (dated by TCRdb to the late 2010s). For context, the study as a whole: According to an earlier analysis of around 600 of the donors, about 179 million T cells yielded 117 million unique TCR beta sequences and around 300 Gb of sequence data. To study patterns of TCR occurrence, a later analysis re-analyzed previously published TCR beta repertoires from 650 to 750 donors and added high-resolution HLA genotyping. The study aimed to test whether cataloging public T cell receptors could reveal signatures of past pathogen exposure. To decide whether each TCR beta V gene segment behaved as functional or pseudogenic, an earlier analysis of over 500 of the donors relied on high-throughput TCR beta sequencing. Among the approximately 420 genotyped donors, about 85% belonged to the genetic ancestry cluster associated with self-reported Caucasian donors. A later genetic analysis took genome-wide SNP genotypes for about 55% of the 666 donors and used that subset as a discovery cohort. The study combined high-throughput TCR immunosequencing, statistical association of individual TCRs with disease status, and machine learning to predict cytomegalovirus infection status. Roughly five DR-DQ haplotypes were handled as single units for association and clustering because linkage in the cohort was strong. Every repertoire in the discovery cohort had been generated on one and the same sequencing platform. HLA typing included class I and class II loci at four-digit resolution. The number of typed donors differed by locus: roughly 629-640 for A, B, C, DRB1 and DQB1; roughly 510 for DQA1; fewer than 610 for DPA1; and roughly 450 for DPB1. The study profiled the T cell repertoires of fewer than 850 subjects by immunosequencing and related them to cytomegalovirus serostatus. Donor age, sex, ethnicity and CMV serostatus were compiled alongside the repertoire data. An early release that covered about 640 HLA-typed donors contained approximately 300 gigabases of sequencing data and about 84 million unique TCR sequences. Along with the approximately 670-subject first cohort, a separate validation cohort of around 110 different subjects was used. In the later analysis, no new phenotypic data were used to find candidate immune exposures; instead, reliance was placed on TCR beta sequences and their occurrence across donors. Among a few hundred genotyped donors of the cohort, an average of 235,054 unique TCR beta nucleotide sequences were sequenced per donor, about a sixth of them non-productive. Overall study results and their limits: When HLA alleles, especially DR and DQ, strongly co-occurred, attributing TCR associations to individual alleles was difficult. Immune exposure information for the cohort was limited to CMV serostatus. A further reported finding was that TCR beta sequences accurately predicted the HLA-A and HLA-B alleles for most subjects in the first cohort. Linkage disequilibrium might explain the correlated functional status among segregating V segments, but an unknown experimental factor could not be excluded. Because HLA typing was unavailable for some donors at each locus, only the typed subset was used in association tests. Specific HLA alleles were associated with over 15,000 TCR beta sequences at a false discovery rate of 0.05 in a later analysis. Across donors, most TCR sequences were observed very rarely, whereas some public TCRs were present in many individuals. The authors suggested that the approach could potentially be generalized to other disease states and immunological phenotypes. Three of the identified cytomegalovirus-associated TCR beta chains were confirmed in vitro to be specific for cytomegalovirus antigens. Broadly in line with IMGT annotations, most TCR beta V segments showed up in productive rearrangements about 87% or about 30% of the time in an earlier analysis of about 500 of the donors. The study gave a list of some 150 TCR beta chains associated with cytomegalovirus. According to a later analysis, parvovirus B19, influenza, CMV and Epstein-Barr virus appeared linked to several top co-occurrence clusters. Sequencing depth was assumed to be roughly uniform across donors in the presence/absence analyses, though that assumption may not hold. According to a later genetic analysis, donors in an Asian-associated ancestry cluster had fewer N-insertions in productive TCRs than the roughly 700-donor mean. A group of highly shared sequence variants was considered likely to be a technical artifact of the sequencing pipeline. A later analysis found that TCR association rates varied across HLA loci, with DRB1 alleles showing the most associated TCRs and HLA-C alleles the fewest. In a later analysis, HLA-associated TCR beta chains were found to be more clonally expanded and to have lower generation probabilities than equally common non-associated chains. Most CMV-associated TCR beta chains appeared to be HLA-restricted in a later analysis, and the HLA associations seemed to be driven largely by CMV exposure. The classifier was reported to diagnose cytomegalovirus status with high specificity and sensitivity in both the original and validation cohorts. Only TCR beta chains were sequenced in this cohort, and the absence of alpha or paired-chain data limited detectable features. A later genetic analysis associated a missense DCLRE1C variant with V-gene and J-gene trimming of TCR beta chains, and an independent cohort replicated the association. Because counts were too low, some 16 rarely observed V segments, including chromosome 9 orphons, were excluded from the earlier analysis of around 590 of the donors. Because the 87-base-pair reads could not distinguish some IMGT-functional V segments, including TRBV6-2 and TRBV6-3, those segments were excluded.

In total, 666 healthy bone marrow donors made up the cohort. At the time of sampling, all cohort members were nominally healthy, though unrecorded immune exposures were likely present. The donor was CMV seropositive and was included in the group of some 290 seropositive cohort members. A peripheral blood sample was provided by each donor, and peripheral blood mononuclear cells were used for TCR beta sequencing. Genomic DNA extraction from the blood cell samples was performed with the Qiagen DNeasy Blood Extraction Kit. On this clone itself: The clone's antigen remains unknown.

The CDR3 spans 16 residues, from the cysteine through the phenylalanine. Here the CDR3 DNA is all that survives: 48 bases in frame from base 1. V ends up 4 bases short and J 0 bases short, with an unmatched junction base count of 8. In the germline V gene (reference sequence), CDR1 corresponds to SEHNR and CDR2 to FQNEAQ. Libraries came from the immunoSEQ multiplex PCR assay. The multiplex PCR relied on a mix of 60 forward primers for TCR Vbeta segments and 13 reverse primers for TCR Jbeta segments. A multiplex PCR assay on genomic DNA amplified the CDR3 region of rearranged TCR beta genes. Amplified TCR beta libraries were sequenced as 87-base-pair reads on the Illumina HiSeq System. On the study's bioinformatics: Across the roughly 700 repertoires, a later analysis counted 80 million or so unique TCR beta chains, around 11 million of which were shared by at least two donors. To remove PCR and sequencing errors, raw reads were error-corrected and collapsed into unique sequences using a nearest-neighbor algorithm that merged closely related sequences. CDR3 sequences were aligned to IMGT reference sequences to assign V, D and J gene segments. For a sequence to be retained, a match of at least six nucleotides was required to both a V gene segment and a J gene segment. Rearrangements were classified as productive when the CDR3 lacked stop codons and remained in frame with V and J, and all other rearrangements were classified as non-productive. CDR3 was defined according to IMGT convention as the region running from the second conserved V-encoded cysteine to the conserved J-encoded phenylalanine. In an earlier analysis of more than 550 of the donors, sequences lacking an unambiguous match to a single V gene segment were excluded. An earlier analysis of several hundred of the donors called V segments functional above 56.7% productive rearrangements and segregating when the between-donor standard deviation exceeded 5%. A statistical classification framework was developed to diagnose cytomegalovirus status using the catalog of TCR beta chain sequences. In a later analysis, TCR nucleotide sequences were compared against IMGT/GENE-DB human TR gene sequences so that V and J genes could be assigned. Using the TCRdist pipeline, a later analysis assigned CDR3 sequences along with most-parsimonious VDJ recombination scenarios. A later analysis defined each TCR beta chain by its CDR3 amino acid sequence plus V-gene family, and excluded reads lacking a unique V-gene family. A later analysis removed 450 to 600 highly shared, low-generation-probability nucleotide sequences to deal with suspected cross-contamination and a sequencing artifact. A later analysis calculated a clonal expansion index for each public chain from normalized within-repertoire ranks of inferred template counts. A later analysis computed generation probabilities with a VDJ recombination model fitted to out-of-frame rearrangements, and checked the results against IGoR. A later analysis scored TCR-TCR, TCR-HLA and TCR-CMV co-occurrence with hypergeometric tests, applying a repertoire-size bias correction to TCR pairs. False discovery rates were estimated in a later analysis by permuting HLA or CMV assignments 20 times. A later analysis grouped co-occurring TCRs with DBSCAN, adding TCRdist sequence similarity when clustering within HLA-allele-positive subsets. For co-occurrence clustering, repertoires with fewer than 30,000 or more than 120,000 public chains were excluded, along with about five repertoires with anomalous nucleotide sharing. TCRdb limited this immuneACCESS table to in-frame rearrangements with V and J called. A share of clones is missing; checked studies link under half to unresolved V genes, and the rest is unexplained. The V and J calls and clone size come from that table; D and trimming were worked out from the DNA. The sample table gives around 200,000 clones. Roughly 0.98% of the sample is in the top ten clones.

This receptor was taken from a woman in her 30s in good health and CMV-seropositive. This receptor chain uses TRBV7-9 and TRBJ2-7; 8 of the junction bases match TRBD2. Sequenced sample: PBMCs. CDR3 protein: CASSSIMRGASYEQYF. The base sequence is TGTGCCAGCAGCTCAATTATGCGGGGGGCCTCCTACGAGCAGTACTTC.